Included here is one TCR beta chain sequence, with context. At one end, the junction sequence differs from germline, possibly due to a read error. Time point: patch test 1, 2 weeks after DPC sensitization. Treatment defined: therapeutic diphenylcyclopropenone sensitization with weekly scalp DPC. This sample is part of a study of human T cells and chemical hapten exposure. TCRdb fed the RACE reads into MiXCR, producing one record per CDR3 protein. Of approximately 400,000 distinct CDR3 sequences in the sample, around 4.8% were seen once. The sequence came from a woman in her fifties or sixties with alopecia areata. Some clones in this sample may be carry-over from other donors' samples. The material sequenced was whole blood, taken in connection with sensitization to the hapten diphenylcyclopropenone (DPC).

CDR3 residues: CASSLTSGAYNERFF. The CDR3 DNA reads as TGTGCCAGCAGCTTGACTAGCGGGGCATACAATGAGCGGTTCTTC. The rearrangement links TRBV5-6 to TRBJ2-1, with 10 nucleotides matching TRBD2. The CDR3 runs 15 residues. Germline V gene lookup returns CDR1 SGHDT and CDR2 YYEEEE.